The 16 T cell receptor beta chains below were found in one sample sequenced in a study of glioma-infiltrating T cells. Using RNA template, CDR3s of TCR alpha and beta were amplified with iRepertoire arm-PCR. MiXCR, applied by TCRdb to the multiplex PCR reads, yields one record per CDR3 protein. The top ten hold approximately 38% of the sample, which has about 93,000 distinct CDR3 sequences, 35% to 45% seen once. The sample taken for sequencing was glioma tissue, nonneoplastic brain tissue, or PBMCs (not recorded which). Source of these receptors: a human donor with low-grade glioma or glioblastoma, undergoing nonglioma brain surgery, or in good health (not recorded which).

This clonotype has a count of ten or more. The chain uses TRBV11-1 and TRBJ2-1; TRBD1 aligns across 9 bases. The CDR3 covers 15 residues. CDR1 is SGHAT, CDR2 FQDESV, per germline (reference sequence). With 3 bases clipped from V and 3 bases from J, the junction kept 3 bases outside the gene matches. The CDR3 protein is CASSLGTGNYNEQFF. CDR3 in DNA: TGTGCCAGCAGCTTGGGGACAGGGAACTACAATGAGCAGTTCTTC.

Ten or more counts support this clonotype. V usage is TRBV12-3 or TRBV12-4 and J usage is TRBJ2-7, with 7 bases fitting TRBD1. The CDR3 has 14 residues. Trimming removed 5 bases from V and 6 bases from J; junction bases left unmatched: 10. The DNA for the CDR3 is TGTGCCAGCAGTACACAGACAGGGTGGGGCGAGCAGTACTTC. It translates to CASSTQTGWGEQYF.

The rearrangement joins TRBV3-1 to TRBJ1-6; D gene uncertain. Germline-derived CDR1 and CDR2 are LGHDT and YNNKEL (reference sequence). V shed 5 bases and J shed 7 bases, with 15 bases lying between them. This CDR3 comprises 15 residues. DNA of the CDR3: TGTGCCAGCAGCTTGCTAGAGGTCGCGAATTCACCCCTCCACTTT. It is translated as CASSLLEVANSPLHF.

The chain is built from TRBV4-1 and TRBJ1-5; D gene ambiguous. In germline, CDR1 is MGHRA, CDR2 YSYEKL. Trimming stripped 1 base from V and 12 bases from J, with 16 bases between. The CDR3 covers 14 residues. CDR3: CASSQAPGESGQHF. In DNA form, the CDR3 reads TGCGCCAGCAGCCAAGCTCCAGGCGAATCGGGCCAGCATTTT.

With respect to this clonotype: This sequence may be a read error, since a much larger clone differs from it by one base. This sequence joins TRBV5-4 and TRBJ2-6; possible D gene TRBD2, 6 bases. The germline V gene has CDR1 SGHNT and CDR2 YYREEE (reference sequence). CDR3 length equals 16 residues. CDR3 DNA: TGTGCCAGCAGCTCGCTAGGGAGGTCTGTGGCCAACGTCCTGACTTTC. This gives the protein CASSSLGRSVANVLTF.

This clonotype was seen ten or more times. CDR3 DNA sequence: TGTGCCAGCTCACCCCGACCCAACAATGAGCAGTTCTTC. The encoded protein is CASSPRPNNEQFF. The V gene is TRBV18, the J gene TRBJ2-1; D is unresolved. Trimming took off 3 bases at V and 5 bases at J, with 8 bases between the two ends. The CDR3 spans 13 residues. CDR1 and CDR2 (germline): KGHSH, LQKENI.

This clonotype was recorded many times. This chain uses TRBV28 with TRBJ1-1; tentative D call: TRBD1 (5 bases). CDR3 size: 15 residues. V was clipped by 9 bases and J by 3 bases, with 20 bases between them. The germline V gene has CDR1 MDHEN and CDR2 SYDVKM. The CDR3 here is CASQGAGRVDTEAFF. For the CDR3, the DNA is TGTGCCAGTCAGGGAGCGGGCAGAGTGGACACTGAAGCTTTCTTT.

This clonotype was counted many times. The chain joins TRBV7-9 to TRBJ2-1, with D hard to call. The CDR3 length is 13 residues. Germline CDR1 and CDR2: SEHNR and FQNEAQ (reference sequence). Deletions cut 5 bases from V and 3 bases from J, with 8 bases between. CDR3 protein: CASSPPNYNEQFF. CDR3 nucleotides: TGTGCCAGCAGCCCCCCAAACTACAATGAGCAGTTCTTC.

There are many counts of this clonotype. The chain links TRBV29-1 to TRBJ1-1, with TRBD1 matching over 10 bases. V gave up 7 bases and J gave up 2 bases; unmatched junction bases: 10. In germline, CDR1 is SQVTM, CDR2 ANQGSEA. The CDR3 is made up of 15 amino acids. The CDR3 DNA reads TGCAGCGCGACTTGGGACAGGGGCTATAACACTGAAGCTTTCTTT. Amino acid sequence: CSATWDRGYNTEAFF.

Remarks on this clonotype: One base away lies a much larger clone, so this may be a sequencing read error. This chain links TRBV12-3 or TRBV12-4 with TRBJ1-5; D possibly corresponds to TRBD1 (5 bases). Deletions cut 6 bases from V and 6 bases from J, with 12 bases between. The CDR3 contains 13 residues. CDR3 DNA: TGTGCCAGCAGGTCCCAGGGTATTCAGCCCCAGCATTTT. Amino acids: CASRSQGIQPQHF.

Regarding this clonotype: One base away lies a much larger clone, so this may be a sequencing read error. This chain connects TRBV12-3 or TRBV12-4 to TRBJ2-6; no definite D call. CDR3 length: 15 amino acids. V gave up 11 bases and J gave up 2 bases, with 16 bases separating them. The CDR3: CASYLGNAGANVLTF. The CDR3, as DNA: TGTGCCTCCTATCTAGGGAATGCTGGGGCCAACGTCCTGACTTTC.

This clonotype was recorded at least ten times. This chain links TRBV7-2 with TRBJ2-5; no reliable D call. Trimming cost V 5 bases and J 1 base, with 14 bases left between them. The CDR3 runs 15 residues. Germline CDR1 SGHTA, CDR2 FQGNSA. CDR3 DNA: TGTGCCAGCAGCCCTATGTACGGATTCCAAGAGACCCAGTACTTC. This sequence encodes CASSPMYGFQETQYF.

For this clonotype: The junction and the germline gene differ at one end; a read error may be behind it. This sequence joins TRBV6-1 and TRBJ2-7; TRBD2 is a possible D gene (6 bases). The CDR3 extends over 15 amino acids. Germline-derived CDR1 and CDR2 are MNHNS and SASEGT. The CDR3 bases are TGTGCCAGCAGTGTTGAGGGGCGCGGGACCGGGGAGCTGTACTTC. Encoded protein: CASSVEGRGTGELYF.

The chain links TRBV5-1 to TRBJ2-4; 9 bases are a match to TRBD1. The CDR3 spans 13 residues. Germline V gives CDR1 SGHRS, CDR2 YFSETQ. V dropped 4 bases and J dropped 8; count of bases not matched to a gene: 4. The CDR3 loop reads CASSLGQGDIQYF. The CDR3 nucleotides read TGCGCCAGCAGCCTGGGACAGGGAGACATTCAGTACTTC.

This clonotype was counted many times. The V and J genes are TRBV20-1 and TRBJ2-7; possibly TRBD1 or TRBD2 for D (5 bases each). V was shortened by 2 bases and J by 2 bases, with 16 bases between the two germline ends. This CDR3 has 15 residues. CDR1 is DFQATT, CDR2 SNEGSKA, per germline (reference sequence). CDR3 coding DNA: TGCAGTGCTAGAAAACCCGGGACGGGAACCTACGAGCAGTACTTC. It encodes CSARKPGTGTYEQYF.

The chain has TRBV4-1 and TRBJ2-1, with 9 bases lining up with TRBD1. J was trimmed by 5 bases and V by 6 bases; bases with no gene match: 5. CDR1 and CDR2 from the germline V gene are MGHRA and YSYEKL. This CDR3 is 14 amino acids long. CDR3 protein: CASRAGTGHNEQFF. CDR3 nucleotides: TGCGCCAGCAGGGCCGGGACAGGGCACAATGAGCAGTTCTTC.